This T cell receptor (beta chain) was profiled in a study of blood T cell repertoires in COVID-19. Study overall: The study drew acute and convalescent COVID-19 samples from the United States, Italy and Spain.

The method was immunoSEQ multiplex PCR; TCRdb's version includes in-frame clones alone and lacks a portion of them. The profile covers fewer than 200,000 clones, with about 83% appearing a single time and 3% to 3.5% taken by the ten largest. CDR3 length equals 15 residues. Trimming cost V 0 bases and J 5 bases, with 14 bases left between them. The V gene's germline CDR1 is SGDLS and CDR2 YYNGEE. Participants reported their clinical history, and cohort assignment relied on those reports. This chain joins TRBV9 and TRBJ1-2, with D unclear. The sample consisted of PBMCs or T cells enriched from blood (not recorded which). This TCR was sampled from a woman aged 25-40 years who had been exposed to COVID-19. The CDR3 bases are TGTGCCAGCAGCGTAGATCCAGTCAAACCTTATGGCTACACCTTC. Translated: CASSVDPVKPYGYTF.